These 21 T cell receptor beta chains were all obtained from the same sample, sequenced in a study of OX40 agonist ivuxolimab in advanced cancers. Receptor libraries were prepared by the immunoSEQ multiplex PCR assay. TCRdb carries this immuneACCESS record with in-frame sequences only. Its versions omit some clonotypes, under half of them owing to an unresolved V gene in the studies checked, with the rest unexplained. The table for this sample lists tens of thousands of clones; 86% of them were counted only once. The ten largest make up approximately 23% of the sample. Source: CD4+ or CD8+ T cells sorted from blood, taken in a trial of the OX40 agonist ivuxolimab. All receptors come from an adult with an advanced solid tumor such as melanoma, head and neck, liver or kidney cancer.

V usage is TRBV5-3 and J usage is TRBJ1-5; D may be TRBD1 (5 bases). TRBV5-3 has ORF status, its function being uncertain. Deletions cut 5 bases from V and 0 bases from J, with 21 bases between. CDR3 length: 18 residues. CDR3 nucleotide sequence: TGTGCCAGAAGGGGGACCAGGGCCCTTCTCGATAGCAATCAGCCCCAGCATTTT. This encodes CARRGTRALLDSNQPQHF.

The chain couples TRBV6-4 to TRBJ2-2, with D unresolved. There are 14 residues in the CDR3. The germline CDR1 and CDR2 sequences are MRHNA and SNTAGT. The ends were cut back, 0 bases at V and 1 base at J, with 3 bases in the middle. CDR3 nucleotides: TGTGCCAGCAGTGACTCCCGGAACACCGGGGAGCTGTTTTTT. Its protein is CASSDSRNTGELFF.

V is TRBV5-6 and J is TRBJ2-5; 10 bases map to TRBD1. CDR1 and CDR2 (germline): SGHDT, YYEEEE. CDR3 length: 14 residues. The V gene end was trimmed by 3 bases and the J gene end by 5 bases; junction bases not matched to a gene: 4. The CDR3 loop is CASSSGTGDETQYF. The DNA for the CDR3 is TGTGCCAGCAGCTCCGGGACAGGGGACGAGACCCAGTACTTC.

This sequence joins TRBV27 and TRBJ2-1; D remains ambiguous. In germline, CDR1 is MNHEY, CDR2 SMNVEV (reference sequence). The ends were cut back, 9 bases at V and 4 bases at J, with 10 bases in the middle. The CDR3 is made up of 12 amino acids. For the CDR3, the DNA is TGTGCCAGTTGGACGGAATACAATGAGCAGTTCTTC. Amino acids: CASWTEYNEQFF.

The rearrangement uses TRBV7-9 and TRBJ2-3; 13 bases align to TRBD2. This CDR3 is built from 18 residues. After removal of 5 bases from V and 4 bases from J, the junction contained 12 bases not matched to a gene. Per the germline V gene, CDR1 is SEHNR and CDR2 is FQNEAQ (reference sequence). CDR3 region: CASSPAGGLAGPSDTQYF. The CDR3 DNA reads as TGTGCCAGCAGCCCAGCGGGGGGACTAGCGGGACCCTCAGATACGCAGTATTTT.

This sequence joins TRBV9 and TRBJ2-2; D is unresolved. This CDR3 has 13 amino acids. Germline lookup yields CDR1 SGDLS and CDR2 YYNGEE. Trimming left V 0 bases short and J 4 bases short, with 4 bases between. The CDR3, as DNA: TGTGCCAGCAGCGTAGGTGGCACCGGGGAGCTGTTTTTT. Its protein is CASSVGGTGELFF.

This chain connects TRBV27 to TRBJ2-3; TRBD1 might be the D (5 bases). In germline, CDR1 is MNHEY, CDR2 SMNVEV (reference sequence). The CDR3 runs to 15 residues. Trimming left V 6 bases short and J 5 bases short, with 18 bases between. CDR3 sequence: CASSHLGHTEDTQYF. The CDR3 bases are TGTGCCAGCAGCCATTTAGGACATACCGAAGATACGCAGTATTTT.

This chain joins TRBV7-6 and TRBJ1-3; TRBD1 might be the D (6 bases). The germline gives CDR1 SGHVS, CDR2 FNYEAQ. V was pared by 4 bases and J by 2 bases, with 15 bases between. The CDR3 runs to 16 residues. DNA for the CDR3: TGTGCCAGCAGCTCTGAACAGGGCGTTACTGGAAACACCATATATTTT. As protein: CASSSEQGVTGNTIYF.

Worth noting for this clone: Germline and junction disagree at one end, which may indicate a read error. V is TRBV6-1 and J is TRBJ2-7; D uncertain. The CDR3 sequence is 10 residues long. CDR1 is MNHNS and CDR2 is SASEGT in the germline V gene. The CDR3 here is CASSEGHRRF. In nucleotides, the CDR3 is TGTGCCAGCAGTGAAGGGCACAGACGCTTC.

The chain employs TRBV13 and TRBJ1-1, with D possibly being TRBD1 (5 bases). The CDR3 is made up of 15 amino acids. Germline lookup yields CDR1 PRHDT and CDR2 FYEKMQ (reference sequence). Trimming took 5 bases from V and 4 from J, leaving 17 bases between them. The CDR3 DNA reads TGTGCCAGCAGCCCCGAGGGAGGGGCTGGCACTGAAGCTTTCTTT. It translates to CASSPEGGAGTEAFF.

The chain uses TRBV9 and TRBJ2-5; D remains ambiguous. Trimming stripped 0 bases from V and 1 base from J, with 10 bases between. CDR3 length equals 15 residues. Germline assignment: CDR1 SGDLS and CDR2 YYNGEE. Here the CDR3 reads CASSVVGARQETQYF. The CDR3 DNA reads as TGTGCCAGCAGCGTAGTAGGAGCTCGCCAAGAGACCCAGTACTTC.

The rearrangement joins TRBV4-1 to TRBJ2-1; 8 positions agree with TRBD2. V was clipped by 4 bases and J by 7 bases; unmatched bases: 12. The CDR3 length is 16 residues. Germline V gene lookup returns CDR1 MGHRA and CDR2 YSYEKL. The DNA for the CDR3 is TGCGCCAGCAGCCGACAAAGCGGGAGTCTTGGTAATGAGCAGTTCTTC. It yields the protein CASSRQSGSLGNEQFF.

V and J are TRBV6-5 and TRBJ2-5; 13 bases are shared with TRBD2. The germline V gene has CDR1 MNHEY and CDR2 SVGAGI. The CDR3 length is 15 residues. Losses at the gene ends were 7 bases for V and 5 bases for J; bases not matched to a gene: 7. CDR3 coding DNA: TGTGCCAGCATTCGACTAGCGGGAGGCAGGGAGACCCAGTACTTC. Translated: CASIRLAGGRETQYF.

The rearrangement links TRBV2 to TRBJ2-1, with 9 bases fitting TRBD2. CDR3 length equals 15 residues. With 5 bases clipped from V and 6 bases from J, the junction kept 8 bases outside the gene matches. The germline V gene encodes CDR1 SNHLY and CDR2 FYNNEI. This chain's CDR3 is CASSLSGSGSNEQFF. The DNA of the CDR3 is TGTGCCAGCAGTCTTAGCGGGAGTGGAAGCAATGAGCAGTTCTTC.

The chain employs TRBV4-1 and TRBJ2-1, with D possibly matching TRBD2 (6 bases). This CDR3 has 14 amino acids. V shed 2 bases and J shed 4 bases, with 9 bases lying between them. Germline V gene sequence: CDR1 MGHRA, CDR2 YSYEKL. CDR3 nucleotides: TGCGCCAGCAGCCAATGGGACTCTTACAATGAGCAGTTCTTC. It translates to CASSQWDSYNEQFF.

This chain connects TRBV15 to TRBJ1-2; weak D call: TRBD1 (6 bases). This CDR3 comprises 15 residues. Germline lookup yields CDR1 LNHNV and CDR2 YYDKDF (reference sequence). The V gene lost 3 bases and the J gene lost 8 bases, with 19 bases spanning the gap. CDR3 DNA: TGTGCCACCAGCAGCTCAAACCGCGACAGGCCCGGCTACACCTTC. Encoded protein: CATSSSNRDRPGYTF.

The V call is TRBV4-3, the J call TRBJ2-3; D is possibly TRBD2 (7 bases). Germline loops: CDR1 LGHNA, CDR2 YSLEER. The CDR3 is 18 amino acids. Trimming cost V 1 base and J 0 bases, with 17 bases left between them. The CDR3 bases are TGCGCCAGCAGCCAAGGGGGGGGGCGGATGCTTAGCACAGATACGCAGTATTTT. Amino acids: CASSQGGGRMLSTDTQYF.

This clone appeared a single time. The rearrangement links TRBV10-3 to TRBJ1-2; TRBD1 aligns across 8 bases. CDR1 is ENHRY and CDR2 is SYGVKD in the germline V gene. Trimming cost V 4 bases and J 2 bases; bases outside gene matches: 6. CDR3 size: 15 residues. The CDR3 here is CAISGTGMENYGYTF. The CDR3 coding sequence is TGTGCCATCAGTGGGACAGGGATGGAGAACTATGGCTACACCTTC.

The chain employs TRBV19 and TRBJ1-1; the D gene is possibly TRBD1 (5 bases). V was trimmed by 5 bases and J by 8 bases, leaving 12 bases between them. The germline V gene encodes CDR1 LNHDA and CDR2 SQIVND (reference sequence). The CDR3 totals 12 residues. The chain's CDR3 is CASSYDSREAFF. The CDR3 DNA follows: TGTGCCAGTAGTTATGACAGCCGCGAAGCTTTCTTT.

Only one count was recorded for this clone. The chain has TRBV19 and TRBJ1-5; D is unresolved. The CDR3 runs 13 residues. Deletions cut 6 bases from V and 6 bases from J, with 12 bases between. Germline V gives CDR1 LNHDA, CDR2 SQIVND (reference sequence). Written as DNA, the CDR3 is TGTGCCAGTAGAAGGGAGACGGGTCAGCCCCAGCATTTT. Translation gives CASRRETGQPQHF.

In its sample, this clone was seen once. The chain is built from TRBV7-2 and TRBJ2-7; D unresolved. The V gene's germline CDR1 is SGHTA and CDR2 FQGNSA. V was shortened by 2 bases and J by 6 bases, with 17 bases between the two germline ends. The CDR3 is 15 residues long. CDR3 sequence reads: CASSLSLGSGIEQYF. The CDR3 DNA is TGTGCCAGCAGCTTAAGTTTGGGATCTGGGATCGAGCAGTACTTC.